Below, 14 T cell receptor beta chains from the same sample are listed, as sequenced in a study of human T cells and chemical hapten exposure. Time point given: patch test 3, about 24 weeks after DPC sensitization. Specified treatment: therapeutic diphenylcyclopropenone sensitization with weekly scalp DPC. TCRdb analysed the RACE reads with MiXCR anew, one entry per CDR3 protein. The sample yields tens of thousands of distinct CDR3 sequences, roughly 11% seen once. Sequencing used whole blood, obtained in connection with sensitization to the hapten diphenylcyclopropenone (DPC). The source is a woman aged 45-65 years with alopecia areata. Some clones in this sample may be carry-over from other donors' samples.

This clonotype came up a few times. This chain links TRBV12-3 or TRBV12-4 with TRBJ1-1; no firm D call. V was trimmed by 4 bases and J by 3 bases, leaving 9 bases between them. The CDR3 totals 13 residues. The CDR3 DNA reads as TGTGCCAGCAGTTCGCCCCCCTACACTGAAGCTTTCTTT. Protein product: CASSSPPYTEAFF.

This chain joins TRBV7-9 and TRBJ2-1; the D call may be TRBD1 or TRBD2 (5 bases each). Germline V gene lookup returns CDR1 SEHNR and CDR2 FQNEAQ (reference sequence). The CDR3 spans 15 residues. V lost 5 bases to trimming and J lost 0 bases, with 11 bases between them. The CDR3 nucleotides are TGTGCCAGCAGCCCGAAGGGGAGCTCCTACAATGAGCAGTTCTTC. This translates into CASSPKGSSYNEQFF. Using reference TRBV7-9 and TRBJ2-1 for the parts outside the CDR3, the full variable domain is DTGVSQNPRHKITKRGQNVTFRCDPISEHNRLYWYRQTLGQGPEFLTYFQNEAQLEKSRLLSDRFSAERPKGSFSTLEIQRTEQGDSAMYLCASSPKGSSYNEQFFGPGTRLTVL.

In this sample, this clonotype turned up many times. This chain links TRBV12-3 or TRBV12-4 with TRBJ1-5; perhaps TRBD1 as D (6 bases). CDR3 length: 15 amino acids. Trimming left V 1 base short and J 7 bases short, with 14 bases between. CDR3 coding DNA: TGTGCCAGCAGTTTAGGAGACAGGCCAGACCAGCCCCAGCATTTT. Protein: CASSLGDRPDQPQHF.

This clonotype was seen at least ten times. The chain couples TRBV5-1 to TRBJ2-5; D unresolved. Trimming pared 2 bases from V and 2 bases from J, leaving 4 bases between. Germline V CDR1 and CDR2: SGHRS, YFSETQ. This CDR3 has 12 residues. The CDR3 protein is CASSFTQETQYF. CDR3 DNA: TGCGCCAGCAGCTTTACGCAAGAGACCCAGTACTTC. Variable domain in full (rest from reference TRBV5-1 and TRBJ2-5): KAGVTQTPRYLIKTRGQQVTLSCSPISGHRSVSWYQQTPGQGLQFLFEYFSETQRNKGNFPGRFSGRQFSNSRSEMNVSTLELGDSALYLCASSFTQETQYFGPGTRLLVL.

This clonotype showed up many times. CDR3: CATSDSGWQGRGYTF. CDR3 DNA sequence: TGTGCCACCAGTGATTCTGGTTGGCAGGGCAGAGGCTACACCTTC. The chain joins TRBV24-1 to TRBJ1-2; a possible D gene is TRBD1 (5 bases). Trimming pared 2 bases from V and 8 bases from J, leaving 17 bases between. Looked up from germline, CDR1 is KGHDR and CDR2 is SFDVKD. The CDR3 length is 15 residues.

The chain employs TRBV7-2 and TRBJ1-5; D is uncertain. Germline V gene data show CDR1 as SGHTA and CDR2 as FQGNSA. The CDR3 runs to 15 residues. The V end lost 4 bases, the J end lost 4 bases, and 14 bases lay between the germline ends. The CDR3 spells CASSSTSGLNQPQHF. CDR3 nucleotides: TGTGCCAGCAGCTCGACGAGTGGGCTTAATCAGCCCCAGCATTTT.

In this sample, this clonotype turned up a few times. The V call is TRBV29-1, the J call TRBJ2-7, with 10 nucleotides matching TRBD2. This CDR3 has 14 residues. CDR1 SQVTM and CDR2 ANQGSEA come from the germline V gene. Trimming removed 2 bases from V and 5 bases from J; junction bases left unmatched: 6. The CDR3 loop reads CSVEKIAGGNEQYF. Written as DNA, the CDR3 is TGCAGCGTTGAAAAAATAGCGGGAGGCAACGAGCAGTACTTC.

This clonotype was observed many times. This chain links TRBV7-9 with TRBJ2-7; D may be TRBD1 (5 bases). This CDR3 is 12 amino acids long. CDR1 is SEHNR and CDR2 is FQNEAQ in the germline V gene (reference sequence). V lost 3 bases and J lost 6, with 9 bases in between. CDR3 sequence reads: CASSFREAEQYF. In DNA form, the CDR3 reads TGTGCCAGCAGCTTCAGGGAAGCCGAGCAGTACTTC.

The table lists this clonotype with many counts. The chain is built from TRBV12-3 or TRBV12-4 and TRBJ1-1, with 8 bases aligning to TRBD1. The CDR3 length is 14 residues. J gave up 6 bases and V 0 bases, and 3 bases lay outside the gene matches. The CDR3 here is CASSLAAGGSEAFF. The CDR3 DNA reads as TGTGCCAGCAGTTTAGCGGCAGGGGGCTCTGAAGCTTTCTTT.

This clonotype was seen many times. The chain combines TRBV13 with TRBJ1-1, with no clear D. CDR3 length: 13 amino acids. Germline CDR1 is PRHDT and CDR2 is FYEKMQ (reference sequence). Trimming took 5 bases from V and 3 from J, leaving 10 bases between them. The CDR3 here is CASSQSMDTEAFF. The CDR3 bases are TGTGCCAGCAGCCAAAGTATGGACACTGAAGCTTTCTTT.

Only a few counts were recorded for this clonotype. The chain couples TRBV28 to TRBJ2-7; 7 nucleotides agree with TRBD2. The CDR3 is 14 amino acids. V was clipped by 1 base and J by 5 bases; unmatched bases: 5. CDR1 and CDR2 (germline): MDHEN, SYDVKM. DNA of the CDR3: TGTGCCAGCAGTTTATCAGCGGGGAACCACGAGCAGTACTTC. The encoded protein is CASSLSAGNHEQYF.

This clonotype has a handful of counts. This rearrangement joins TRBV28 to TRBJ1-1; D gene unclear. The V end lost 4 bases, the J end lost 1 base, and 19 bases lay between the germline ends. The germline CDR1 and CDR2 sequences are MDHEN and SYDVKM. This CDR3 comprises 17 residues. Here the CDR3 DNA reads TGTGCCAGCAGTTCAGGTGCAGTAGGAAGGGCGAACACTGAAGCTTTCTTT. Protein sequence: CASSSGAVGRANTEAFF.

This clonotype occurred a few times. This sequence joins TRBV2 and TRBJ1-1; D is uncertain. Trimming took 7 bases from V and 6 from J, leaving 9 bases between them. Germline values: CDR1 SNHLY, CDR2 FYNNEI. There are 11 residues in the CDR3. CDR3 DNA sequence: TGTGCCAGCAACCTCTGGGCTGAAGCTTTCTTT. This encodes CASNLWAEAFF. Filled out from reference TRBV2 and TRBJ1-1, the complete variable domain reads EPEVTQTPSHQVTQMGQEVILRCVPISNHLYFYWYRQILGQKVEFLVSFYNNEISEKSEIFDDQFSVERPDGSNFTLKIRSTKLEDSAMYFCASNLWAEAFFGQGTRLTVV.

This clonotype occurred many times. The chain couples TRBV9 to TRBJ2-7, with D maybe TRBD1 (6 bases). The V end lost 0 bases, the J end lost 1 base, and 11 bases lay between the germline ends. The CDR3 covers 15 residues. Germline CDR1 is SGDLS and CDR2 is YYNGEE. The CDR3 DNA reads TGTGCCAGCAGCGTAGCCCCAGGGGTTTCCTACGAGCAGTACTTC. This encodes CASSVAPGVSYEQYF.